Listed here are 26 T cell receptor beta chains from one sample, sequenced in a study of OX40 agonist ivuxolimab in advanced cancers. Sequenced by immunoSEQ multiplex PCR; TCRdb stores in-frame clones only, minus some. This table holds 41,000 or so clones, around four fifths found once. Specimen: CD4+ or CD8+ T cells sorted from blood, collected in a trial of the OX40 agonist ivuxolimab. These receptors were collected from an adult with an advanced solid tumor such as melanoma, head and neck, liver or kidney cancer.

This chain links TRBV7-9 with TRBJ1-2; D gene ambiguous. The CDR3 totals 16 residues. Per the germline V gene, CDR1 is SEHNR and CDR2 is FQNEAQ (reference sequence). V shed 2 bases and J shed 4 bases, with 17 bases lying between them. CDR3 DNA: TGTGCCAGCAGCTTATATACCTCCGAGCGGAGCTATGGCTACACCTTC. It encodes CASSLYTSERSYGYTF.

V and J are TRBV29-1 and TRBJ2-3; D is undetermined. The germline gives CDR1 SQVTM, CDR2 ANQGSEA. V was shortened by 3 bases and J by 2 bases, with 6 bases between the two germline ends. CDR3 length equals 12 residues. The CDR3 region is CSVEVNTDTQYF. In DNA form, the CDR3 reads TGCAGCGTTGAGGTCAACACAGATACGCAGTATTTT.

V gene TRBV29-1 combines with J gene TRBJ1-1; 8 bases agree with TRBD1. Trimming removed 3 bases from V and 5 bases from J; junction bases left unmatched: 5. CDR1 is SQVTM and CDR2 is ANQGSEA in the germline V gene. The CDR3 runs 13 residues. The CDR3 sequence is CSVEDRVKTEAFF. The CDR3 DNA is TGCAGCGTTGAGGACAGGGTAAAAACTGAAGCTTTCTTT.

The CDR3 protein is CASTKKQVDNSPLHF. DNA for the CDR3: TGTGCCAGCACCAAAAAACAGGTGGATAATTCACCCCTCCACTTT. This sequence joins TRBV6-5 and TRBJ1-6, with D possibly being TRBD1 (5 bases). The germline V gene has CDR1 MNHEY and CDR2 SVGAGI. CDR3 length: 15 amino acids. V lost 7 bases, J lost 5 bases, and 15 bases lay in between.

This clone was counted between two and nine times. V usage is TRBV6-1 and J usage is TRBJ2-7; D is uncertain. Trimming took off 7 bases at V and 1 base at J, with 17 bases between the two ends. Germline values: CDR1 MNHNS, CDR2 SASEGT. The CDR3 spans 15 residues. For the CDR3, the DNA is TGTGCCAGCACGAAATACAGTCTAACTTCCTACGAGCAGTACTTC. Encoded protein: CASTKYSLTSYEQYF.

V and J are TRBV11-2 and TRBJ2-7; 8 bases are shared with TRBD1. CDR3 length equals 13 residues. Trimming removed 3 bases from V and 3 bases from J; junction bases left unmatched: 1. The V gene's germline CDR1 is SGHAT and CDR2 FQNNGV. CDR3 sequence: CASSFGQGYEQYF. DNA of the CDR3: TGTGCCAGCAGCTTCGGACAGGGCTACGAGCAGTACTTC.

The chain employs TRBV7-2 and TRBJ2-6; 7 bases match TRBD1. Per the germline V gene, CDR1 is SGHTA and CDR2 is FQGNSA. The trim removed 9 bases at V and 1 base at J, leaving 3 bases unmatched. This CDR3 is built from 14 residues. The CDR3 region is CASPQGSGANVLTF. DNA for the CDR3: TGTGCCAGTCCACAGGGGTCTGGGGCCAACGTCCTGACTTTC.

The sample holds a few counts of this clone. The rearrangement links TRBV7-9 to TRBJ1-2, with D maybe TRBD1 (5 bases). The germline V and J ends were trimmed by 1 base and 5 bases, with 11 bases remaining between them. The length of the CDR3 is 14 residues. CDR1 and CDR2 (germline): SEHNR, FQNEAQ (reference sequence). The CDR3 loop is CASSLERGGYGYTF. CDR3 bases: TGTGCCAGCAGCTTAGAAAGGGGCGGGTATGGCTACACCTTC. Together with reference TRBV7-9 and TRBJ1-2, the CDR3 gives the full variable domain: DTGVSQNPRHKITKRGQNVTFRCDPISEHNRLYWYRQTLGQGPEFLTYFQNEAQLEKSRLLSDRFSAERPKGSFSTLEIQRTEQGDSAMYLCASSLERGGYGYTFGSGTRLTVV.

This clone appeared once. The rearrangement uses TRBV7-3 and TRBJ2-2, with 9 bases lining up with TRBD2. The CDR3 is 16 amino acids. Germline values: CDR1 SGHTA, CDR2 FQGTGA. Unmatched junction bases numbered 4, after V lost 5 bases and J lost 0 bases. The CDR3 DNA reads TGTGCCAGCAGCCTGGGACTAGCACCGAACACCGGGGAGCTGTTTTTT. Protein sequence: CASSLGLAPNTGELFF.

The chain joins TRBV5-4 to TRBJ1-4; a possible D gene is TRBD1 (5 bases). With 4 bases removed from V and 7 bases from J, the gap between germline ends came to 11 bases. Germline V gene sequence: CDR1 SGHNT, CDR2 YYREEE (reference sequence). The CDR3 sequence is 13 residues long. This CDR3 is CASSEGLFEKLFF. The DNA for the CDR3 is TGTGCCAGCAGCGAGGGGTTGTTTGAAAAACTGTTTTTT.

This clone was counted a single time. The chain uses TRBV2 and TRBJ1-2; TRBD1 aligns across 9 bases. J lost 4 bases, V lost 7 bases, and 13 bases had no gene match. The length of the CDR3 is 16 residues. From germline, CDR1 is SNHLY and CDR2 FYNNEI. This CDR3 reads CASTPGQGFFGYGYTF. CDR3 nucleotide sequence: TGTGCCAGCACCCCGGGACAGGGTTTTTTTGGCTATGGCTACACCTTC.

This CDR3 reads CASSWLQGTEAFF. CDR3 in DNA: TGTGCCAGCAGCTGGCTACAGGGGACTGAAGCTTTCTTT. This rearrangement joins TRBV5-4 to TRBJ1-1; 7 bases fit TRBD1. The CDR3 is made up of 13 amino acids. From germline, CDR1 is SGHNT and CDR2 YYREEE (reference sequence). V was pared by 3 bases and J by 5 bases, with 4 bases of the junction left unmatched.

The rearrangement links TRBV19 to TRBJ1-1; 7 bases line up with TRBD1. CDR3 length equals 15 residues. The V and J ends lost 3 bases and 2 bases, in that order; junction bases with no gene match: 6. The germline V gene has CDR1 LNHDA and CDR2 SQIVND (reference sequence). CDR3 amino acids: CASSIRTGDNTEAFF. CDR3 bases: TGTGCCAGTAGTATCCGGACAGGAGACAACACTGAAGCTTTCTTT. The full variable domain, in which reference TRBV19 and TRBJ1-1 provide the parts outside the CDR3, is DGGITQSPKYLFRKEGQNVTLSCEQNLNHDAMYWYRQDPGQGLRLIYYSQIVNDFQKGDIAEGYSVSREKKESFPLTVTSAQKNPTAFYLCASSIRTGDNTEAFFGQGTRLTVV.

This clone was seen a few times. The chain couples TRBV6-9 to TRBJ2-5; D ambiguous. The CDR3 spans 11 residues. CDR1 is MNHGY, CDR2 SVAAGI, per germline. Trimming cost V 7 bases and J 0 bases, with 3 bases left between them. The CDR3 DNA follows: TGTGCCAGCACGGACCAAGAGACCCAGTACTTC. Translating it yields CASTDQETQYF.

The chain's CDR3 is CASSRESTEGYTF. In DNA, the CDR3 is TGCGCCAGCAGCCGGGAGAGCACGGAGGGCTACACCTTC. V gene TRBV5-1 combines with J gene TRBJ1-2; no clear D. Germline V lookup: CDR1 SGHRS, CDR2 YFSETQ. The CDR3 is 13 residues long. V gave up 4 bases and J gave up 8 bases, with 15 bases separating them.

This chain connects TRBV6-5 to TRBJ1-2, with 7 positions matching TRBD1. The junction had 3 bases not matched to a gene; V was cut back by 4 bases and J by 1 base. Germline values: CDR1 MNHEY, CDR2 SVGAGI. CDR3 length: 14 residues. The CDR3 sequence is CASSLTGLNYGYTF. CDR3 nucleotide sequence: TGTGCCAGCAGTTTGACAGGGCTTAACTATGGCTACACCTTC.

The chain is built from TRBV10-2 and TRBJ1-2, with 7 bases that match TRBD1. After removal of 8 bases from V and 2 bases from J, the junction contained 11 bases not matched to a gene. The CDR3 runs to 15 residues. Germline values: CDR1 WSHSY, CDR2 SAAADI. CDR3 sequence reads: CASVERPGGNYGYTF. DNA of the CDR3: TGCGCCAGCGTCGAACGTCCAGGGGGGAACTATGGCTACACCTTC.

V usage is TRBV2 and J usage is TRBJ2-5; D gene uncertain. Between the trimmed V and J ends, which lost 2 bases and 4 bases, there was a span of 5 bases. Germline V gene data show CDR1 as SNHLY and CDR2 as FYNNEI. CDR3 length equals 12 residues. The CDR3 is CASSELVETQYF. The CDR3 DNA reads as TGTGCCAGCAGTGAATTGGTAGAGACCCAGTACTTC.

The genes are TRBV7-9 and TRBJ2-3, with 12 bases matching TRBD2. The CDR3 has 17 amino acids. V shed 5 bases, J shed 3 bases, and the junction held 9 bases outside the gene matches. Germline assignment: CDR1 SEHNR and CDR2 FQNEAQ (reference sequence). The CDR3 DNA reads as TGTGCCAGCAGCCCTACACTCCTAGCGGGAGGGACAGATACGCAGTATTTT. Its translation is CASSPTLLAGGTDTQYF. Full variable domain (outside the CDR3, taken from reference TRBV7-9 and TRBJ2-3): DTGVSQNPRHKITKRGQNVTFRCDPISEHNRLYWYRQTLGQGPEFLTYFQNEAQLEKSRLLSDRFSAERPKGSFSTLEIQRTEQGDSAMYLCASSPTLLAGGTDTQYFGPGTRLTVL.

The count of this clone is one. CDR3 sequence: CASSGAGNTDTQYF. The CDR3 DNA follows: TGTGCCAGCAGTGGAGCGGGCAACACAGATACGCAGTATTTT. The rearrangement links TRBV7-8 to TRBJ2-3, with D possibly TRBD2 on 6 matching bases. Trimming took off 6 bases at V and 2 bases at J, with 12 bases between the two ends. The length of the CDR3 is 14 residues. Germline V gives CDR1 SGHVS, CDR2 FQNEAQ.

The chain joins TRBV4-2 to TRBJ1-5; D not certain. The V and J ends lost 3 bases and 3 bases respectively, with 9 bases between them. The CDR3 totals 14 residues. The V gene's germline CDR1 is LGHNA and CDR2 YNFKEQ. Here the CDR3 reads CASSQTGDNQPQHF. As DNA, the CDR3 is TGTGCCAGCAGCCAGACCGGGGACAATCAGCCCCAGCATTTT.

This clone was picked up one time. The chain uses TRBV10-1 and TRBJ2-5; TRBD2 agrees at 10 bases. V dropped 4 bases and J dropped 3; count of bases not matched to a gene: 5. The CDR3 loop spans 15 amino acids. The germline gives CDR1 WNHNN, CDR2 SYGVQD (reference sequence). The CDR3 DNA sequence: TGCGCCAGCAGTGGCCTAGCGGGGGAAAAAGAGACCCAGTACTTC. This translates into CASSGLAGEKETQYF.

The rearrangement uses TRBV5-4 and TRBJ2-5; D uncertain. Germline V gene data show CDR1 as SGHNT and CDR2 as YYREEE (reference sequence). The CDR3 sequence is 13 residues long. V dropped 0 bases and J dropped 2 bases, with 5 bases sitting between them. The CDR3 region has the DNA TGTGCCAGCAGCTTGGACATACAAGAGACCCAGTACTTC. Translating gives CASSLDIQETQYF.

CDR3 sequence (DNA): TGCGCCAGCAGCCAAGATCCCAGGGAGGAGGATACGCAGTATTTT. Protein sequence: CASSQDPREEDTQYF. The chain recombines TRBV4-1 with TRBJ2-3, with D possibly matching TRBD2 (6 bases). This CDR3 comprises 15 residues. V lost 0 bases and J lost 6, with 13 bases in between. Germline V gene sequence: CDR1 MGHRA, CDR2 YSYEKL.

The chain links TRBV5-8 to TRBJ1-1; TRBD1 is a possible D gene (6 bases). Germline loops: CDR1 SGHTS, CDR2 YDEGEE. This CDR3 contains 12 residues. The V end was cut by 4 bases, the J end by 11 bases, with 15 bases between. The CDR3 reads CASSRDTGRAFF. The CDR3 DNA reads TGTGCCAGCAGCCGGGACACAGGTCGCGCTTTCTTT.

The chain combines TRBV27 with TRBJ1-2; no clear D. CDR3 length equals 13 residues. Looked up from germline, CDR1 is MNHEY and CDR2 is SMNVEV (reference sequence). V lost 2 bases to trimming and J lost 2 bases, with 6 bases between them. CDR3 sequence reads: CASSLQENYGYTF. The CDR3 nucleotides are TGTGCCAGCAGTTTACAGGAAAACTATGGCTACACCTTC.